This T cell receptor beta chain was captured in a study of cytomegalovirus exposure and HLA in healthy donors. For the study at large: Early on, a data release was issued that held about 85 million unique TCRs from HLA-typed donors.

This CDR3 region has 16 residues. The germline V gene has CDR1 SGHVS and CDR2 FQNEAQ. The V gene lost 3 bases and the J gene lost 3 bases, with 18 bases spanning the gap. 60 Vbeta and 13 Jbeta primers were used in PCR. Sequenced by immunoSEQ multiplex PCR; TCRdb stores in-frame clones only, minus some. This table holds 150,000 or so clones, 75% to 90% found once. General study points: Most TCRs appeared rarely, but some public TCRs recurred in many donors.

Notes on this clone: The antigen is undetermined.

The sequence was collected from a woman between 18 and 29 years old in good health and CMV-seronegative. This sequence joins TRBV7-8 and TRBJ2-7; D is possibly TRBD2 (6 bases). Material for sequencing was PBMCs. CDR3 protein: CASSLGGGGFNYEQYF. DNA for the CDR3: TGTGCCAGCAGCTTGGGGGGTGGGGGGTTCAACTACGAGCAGTACTTC.